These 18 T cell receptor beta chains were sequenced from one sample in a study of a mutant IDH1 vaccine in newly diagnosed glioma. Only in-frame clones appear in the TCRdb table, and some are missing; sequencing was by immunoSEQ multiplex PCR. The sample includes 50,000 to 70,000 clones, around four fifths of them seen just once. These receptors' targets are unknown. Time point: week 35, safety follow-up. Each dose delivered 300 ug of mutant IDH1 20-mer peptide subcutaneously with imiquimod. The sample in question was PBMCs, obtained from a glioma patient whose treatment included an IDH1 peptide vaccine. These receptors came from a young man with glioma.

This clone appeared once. DNA of the CDR3: TGTGCCAGCAGCGGCCGGGGGGGCAATGAGCAGTTCTTC. Its translation: CASSGRGGNEQFF. The rearrangement joins TRBV9 to TRBJ2-1; 8 positions agree with TRBD2. Germline V lookup: CDR1 SGDLS, CDR2 YYNGEE. CDR3 length: 13 residues. V lost 3 bases, J lost 6 bases, and 2 bases stayed unmatched. Variable domain in full (rest from reference TRBV9 and TRBJ2-1): DSGVTQTPKHLITATGQRVTLRCSPRSGDLSVYWYQQSLDQGLQFLIQYYNGEERAKGNILERFSAQQFPDLHSELNLSSLELGDSALYFCASSGRGGNEQFFGPGTRLTVL.

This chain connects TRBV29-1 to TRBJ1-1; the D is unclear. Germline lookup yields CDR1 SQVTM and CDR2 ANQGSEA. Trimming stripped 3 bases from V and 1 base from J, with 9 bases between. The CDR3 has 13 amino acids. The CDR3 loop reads CSVDGGENTEAFF. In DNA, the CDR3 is TGCAGCGTTGACGGTGGGGAGAACACTGAAGCTTTCTTT.

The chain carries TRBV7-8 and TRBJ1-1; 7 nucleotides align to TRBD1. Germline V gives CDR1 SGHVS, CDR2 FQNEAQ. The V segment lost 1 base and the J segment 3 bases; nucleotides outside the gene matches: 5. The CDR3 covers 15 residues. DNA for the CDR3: TGTGCCAGCAGCTTAGATCCAGGGGGGCACACTGAAGCTTTCTTT. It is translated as CASSLDPGGHTEAFF.

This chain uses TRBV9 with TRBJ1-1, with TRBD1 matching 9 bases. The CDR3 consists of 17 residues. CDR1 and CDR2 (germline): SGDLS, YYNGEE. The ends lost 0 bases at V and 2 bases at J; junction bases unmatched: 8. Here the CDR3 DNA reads TGTGCCAGCAGCGTAGATAGTACAGGGGGCATAAACACTGAAGCTTTCTTT. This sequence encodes CASSVDSTGGINTEAFF.

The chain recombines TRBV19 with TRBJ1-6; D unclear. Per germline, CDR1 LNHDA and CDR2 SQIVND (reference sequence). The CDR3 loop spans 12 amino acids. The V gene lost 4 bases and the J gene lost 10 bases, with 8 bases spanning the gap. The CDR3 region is CASSTRASPLHF. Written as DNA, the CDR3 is TGTGCCAGTAGTACCCGGGCATCACCCCTCCACTTT. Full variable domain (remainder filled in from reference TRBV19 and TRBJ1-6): DGGITQSPKYLFRKEGQNVTLSCEQNLNHDAMYWYRQDPGQGLRLIYYSQIVNDFQKGDIAEGYSVSREKKESFPLTVTSAQKNPTAFYLCASSTRASPLHFGNGTRLTVT.

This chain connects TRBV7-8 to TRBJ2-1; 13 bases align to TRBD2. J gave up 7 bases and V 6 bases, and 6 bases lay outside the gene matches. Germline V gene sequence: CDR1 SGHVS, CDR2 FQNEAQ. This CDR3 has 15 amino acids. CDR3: CASSSTSGGVNEQFF. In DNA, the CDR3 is TGTGCCAGCAGTTCCACTAGCGGGGGGGTAAATGAGCAGTTCTTC.

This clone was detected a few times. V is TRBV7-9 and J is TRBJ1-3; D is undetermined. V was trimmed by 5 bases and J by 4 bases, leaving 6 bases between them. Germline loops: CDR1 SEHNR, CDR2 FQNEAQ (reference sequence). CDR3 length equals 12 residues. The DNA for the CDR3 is TGTGCCAGCAGCCGAGGAGGAAACACCATATATTTT. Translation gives CASSRGGNTIYF.

The CDR3 sequence is CASSFPGQGARTAEAFF. The CDR3 DNA follows: TGTGCCAGCAGCTTTCCGGGACAGGGGGCGCGGACGGCTGAAGCTTTCTTT. This sequence joins TRBV7-2 and TRBJ1-1, with 12 nucleotides matching TRBD1. This CDR3 is built from 17 residues. J was trimmed by 6 bases and V by 3 bases; bases with no gene match: 11. CDR1 is SGHTA and CDR2 is FQGNSA in the germline V gene.

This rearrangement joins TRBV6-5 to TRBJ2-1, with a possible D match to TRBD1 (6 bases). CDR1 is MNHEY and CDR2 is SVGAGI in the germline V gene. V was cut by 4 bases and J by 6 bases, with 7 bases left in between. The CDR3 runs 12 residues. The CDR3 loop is CASSFRGNEQFF. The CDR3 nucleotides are TGTGCCAGCAGTTTCAGGGGCAATGAGCAGTTCTTC.

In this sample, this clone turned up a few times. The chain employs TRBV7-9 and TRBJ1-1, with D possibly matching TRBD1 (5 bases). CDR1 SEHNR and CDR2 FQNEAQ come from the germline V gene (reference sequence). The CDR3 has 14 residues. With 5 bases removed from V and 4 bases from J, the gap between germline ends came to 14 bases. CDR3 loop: CASSPSDITTEAFF. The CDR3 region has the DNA TGTGCCAGCAGCCCCTCGGACATTACCACTGAAGCTTTCTTT.

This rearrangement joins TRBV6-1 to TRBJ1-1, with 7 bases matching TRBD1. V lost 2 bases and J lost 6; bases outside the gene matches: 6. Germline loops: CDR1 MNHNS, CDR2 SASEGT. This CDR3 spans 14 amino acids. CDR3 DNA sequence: TGTGCCAGCAGTGAAAAAGGGGGCATCGCTGAAGCTTTCTTT. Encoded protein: CASSEKGGIAEAFF.

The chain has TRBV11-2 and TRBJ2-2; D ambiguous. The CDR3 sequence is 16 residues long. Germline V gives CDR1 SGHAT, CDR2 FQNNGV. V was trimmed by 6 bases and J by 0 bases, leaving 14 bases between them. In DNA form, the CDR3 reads TGTGCCAGCAGGTCGGTCGAAGGGTCGAACACCGGGGAGCTGTTTTTT. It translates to CASRSVEGSNTGELFF.

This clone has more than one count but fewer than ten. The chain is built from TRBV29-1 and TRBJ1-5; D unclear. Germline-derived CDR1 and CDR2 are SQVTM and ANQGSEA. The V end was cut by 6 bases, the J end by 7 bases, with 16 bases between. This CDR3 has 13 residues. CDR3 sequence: CSVRMALGQPQHF. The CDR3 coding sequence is TGCAGCGTGAGGATGGCCTTAGGACAGCCCCAGCATTTT.

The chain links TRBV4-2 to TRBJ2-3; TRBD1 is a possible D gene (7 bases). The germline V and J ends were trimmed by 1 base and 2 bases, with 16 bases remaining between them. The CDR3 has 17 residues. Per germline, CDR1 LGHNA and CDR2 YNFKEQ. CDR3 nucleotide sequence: TGTGCCAGCAGCCAAGCGAAGGCGGGACAGACCACAGATACGCAGTATTTT. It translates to CASSQAKAGQTTDTQYF.

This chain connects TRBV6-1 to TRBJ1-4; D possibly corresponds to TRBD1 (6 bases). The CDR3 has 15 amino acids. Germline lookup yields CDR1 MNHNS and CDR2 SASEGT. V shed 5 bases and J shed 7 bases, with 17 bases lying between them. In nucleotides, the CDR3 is TGTGCCAGCAGTCCCCTTAGAGGGGGGAGTGAAAAACTGTTTTTT. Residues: CASSPLRGGSEKLFF.

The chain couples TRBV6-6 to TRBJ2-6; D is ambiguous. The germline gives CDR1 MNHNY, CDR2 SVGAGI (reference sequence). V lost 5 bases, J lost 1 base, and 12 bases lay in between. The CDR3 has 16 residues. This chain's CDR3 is CASSPPALSGANVLTF. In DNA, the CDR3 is TGTGCCAGCAGTCCCCCGGCCCTTTCTGGGGCCAACGTCCTGACTTTC.

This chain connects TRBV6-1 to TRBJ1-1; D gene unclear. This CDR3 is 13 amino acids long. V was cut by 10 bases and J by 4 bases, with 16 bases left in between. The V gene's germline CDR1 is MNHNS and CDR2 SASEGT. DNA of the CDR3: TGTGCCACAAGCAATACGGGAGGCACTGAAGCTTTCTTT. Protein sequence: CATSNTGGTEAFF.

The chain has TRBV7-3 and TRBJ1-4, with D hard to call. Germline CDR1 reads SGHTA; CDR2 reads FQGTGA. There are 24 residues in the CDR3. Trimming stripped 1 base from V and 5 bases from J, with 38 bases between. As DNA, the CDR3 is TGTGCCAGCAGCTTAAAGATGTTTCCAATCGTGGGGTCTCCAAGTGGGGATTGGAATGAAAAACTGTTTTTT. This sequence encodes CASSLKMFPIVGSPSGDWNEKLFF.